This T cell receptor (beta chain) comes out of a study of shared clonotypes between healthy human individuals. In the study overall: The plates for each donor numbered three CD4 naive, three CD4 memory, two CD8 naive and one CD8 memory. Broader study findings: Clonotype sharing among donors likely depends on sequencing depth.

The CDR3 length is 15 residues. Between the trimmed V and J ends, which lost 0 bases and 8 bases, there was a span of 14 bases. CDR1 and CDR2 (germline): MNHEY, SVGAGI. In regard to this clone: The antigen remains unidentified.

In the naive CD8 group, cells lacked CD45RO and were positively selected for CCR7, so terminally differentiated effector memory CD45RA+ cells were left out. TCRdb's copy holds only in-frame clones and misses some; the assay was immunoSEQ multiplex PCR. Of 2 million to 2.5 million clones listed, about 95% are singletons. This clonotype originated in a man aged 18-30 years in good health. The chain uses TRBV6-5 and TRBJ2-1; a weak D match, TRBD1 (6 bases). Source material: naive CD8+ T cells sorted from blood. This chain's CDR3 is CASSYSGQGIDEQFF. CDR3 DNA: TGTGCCAGCAGTTACTCTGGGCAGGGGATCGATGAGCAGTTCTTC.